A selection of T cell receptor beta chains follows, all from one sample in a study of T cell repertoires in cytomegalovirus infection. TCRdb ran MiXCR on the reads and lists one entry per CDR3 protein. The repertoire consists of 200,000 to 300,000 distinct CDR3 sequences, with roughly 12% occurring once and the leading ten covering roughly 1.7%. The sequencing input was PBMCs. These receptors all stem from a human donor in good health (CMV status not recorded). Some clones in this sample may be carry-over from other donors' samples. The CDR3 runs from the conserved cysteine through the conserved F or W. The D gene is left open where the match is weak. The listing skips clone size in some rows; elsewhere it reads once, few, many or a size class.

size: many; V: TRBV7-2; J: TRBJ1-5; length: 15; D: -; CDR3: CASSLARGGNQPQHF; DNA: TGTGCCAGCAGCTTAGCCCGGGGAGGGAATCAGCCCCAGCATTTT
size: many; V: TRBV7-2; J: TRBJ1-1; length: 14; D: -; CDR3: CASSLSTSNTEAFF; DNA: TGTGCCAGCAGCTTGTCGACTTCAAACACTGAAGCTTTCTTT
size: many; V: TRBV6-2/TRBV6-3; J: TRBJ1-6; length: 11; D: -; CDR3: CASRDTLPLHF; DNA: TGTGCCAGCAGGGACACCTTACCCCTCCACTTT
size: few; V: TRBV29-1; J: TRBJ2-3; length: 15; D: -; CDR3: CSVERVRGDTDTQYF; DNA: TGCAGCGTTGAAAGGGTGAGGGGGGACACAGATACGCAGTATTTT
size: many; V: TRBV6-6; J: TRBJ1-6; length: 17; D: TRBD1; CDR3: CASSYTGQSSYNSPLHF; DNA: TGTGCCAGCAGTTACACGGGACAGAGCTCCTATAATTCACCCCTCCACTTT
size: once; V: TRBV2; J: TRBJ2-3; length: 16; D: -; CDR3: CASSDEPGPITDTQYF; DNA: TGTGCCAGCAGTGACGAGCCGGGCCCCATCACAGATACGCAGTATTTT
size: many; V: TRBV11-3; J: TRBJ1-1; length: 11; D: -; CDR3: CASSSLAEAFF; DNA: TGTGCCAGCAGCTCGCTGGCTGAAGCTTTCTTT
size: many; V: TRBV7-2; J: TRBJ1-2; length: 12; D: -; CDR3: CASSLDRDGYTF; DNA: TGTGCCAGCAGCTTAGACAGGGATGGCTACACCTTC
size: many; V: TRBV25-1; J: TRBJ1-2; length: 13; D: -; CDR3: CASSELPLQGYTF; DNA: TGTGCCAGCAGTGAACTTCCCCTCCAGGGCTACACCTTC
size: -; V: TRBV25-1; J: TRBJ1-4; length: 16; D: TRBD1; CDR3: CASSGSDRGRGEKLFF; DNA: TGTGCCAGCAGTGGGTCGGACAGGGGAAGGGGTGAAAAACTGTTTTTT
size: few; V: TRBV5-6; J: TRBJ2-3; length: 15; D: -; CDR3: CASSPQAGLTDTQYF; DNA: TGTGCCAGCAGCCCCCAGGCGGGGCTCACAGATACGCAGTATTTT
size: -; V: TRBV29-1; J: TRBJ2-1; length: 11; D: -; CDR3: CIFKGPDEQFF; DNA: TGCATCTTTAAGGGGCCCGATGAGCAGTTCTTC
size: -; V: TRBV6-6; J: TRBJ1-1; length: 13; D: -; CDR3: CASSYSGVGEAFF; DNA: TGTGCCAGCAGTTACTCAGGGGTTGGTGAAGCTTTCTTT
size: once; V: TRBV20-1; J: TRBJ2-7; length: 13; D: TRBD2; CDR3: CSAATSGTYEQYF; DNA: TGCAGTGCCGCGACTAGCGGAACCTACGAGCAGTACTTC
size: few; V: TRBV28; J: TRBJ2-7; length: 13; D: TRBD1; CDR3: CASHRGLSYEQYF; DNA: TGTGCCAGCCACAGGGGGCTCTCCTACGAGCAGTACTTC
size: -; V: TRBV3-1; J: TRBJ2-6; length: 15; D: -; CDR3: CASSPQAPGANVLTF; DNA: TGTGCCAGCAGCCCCCAGGCTCCCGGGGCCAACGTCCTGACTTTC
size: -; V: TRBV7-9; J: TRBJ2-3; length: 13; D: -; CDR3: CASSESRHDTQYF; DNA: TGTGCCAGCAGCGAGAGCCGACATGATACGCAGTATTTT
size: many; V: TRBV7-8; J: TRBJ2-1; length: 14; D: TRBD1; CDR3: CASSPGQGSNEQFF; DNA: TGTGCCAGCAGCCCTGGACAGGGAAGCAATGAGCAGTTCTTC
size: few; V: TRBV3-1; J: TRBJ1-6; length: 15; D: -; CDR3: CASSHTPGLESPLHF; DNA: TGTGCCAGCAGCCATACTCCGGGGCTGGAATCACCCCTCCACTTT
size: few; V: TRBV20-1; J: TRBJ1-5; length: 13; D: -; CDR3: CSARGADRQPQHF; DNA: TGCAGTGCTCGAGGTGCAGATAGGCAGCCCCAGCATTTT
size: many; V: TRBV7-9; J: TRBJ2-2; length: 17; D: TRBD2; CDR3: CASSPNWGTSGLGELFF; DNA: TGTGCCAGCAGCCCGAATTGGGGAACTAGCGGGCTCGGGGAGCTGTTTTTT
size: many; V: TRBV13; J: TRBJ2-1; length: 16; D: TRBD2; CDR3: CASSPVASGRADEQFF; DNA: TGTGCCAGCAGCCCAGTCGCTAGCGGGAGGGCCGATGAGCAGTTCTTC
size: many; V: TRBV7-9; J: TRBJ2-4; length: 12; D: TRBD2; CDR3: CASSFAGGIQYF; DNA: TGTGCCAGCAGCTTTGCGGGGGGGATTCAGTACTTC
size: -; V: TRBV14; J: TRBJ2-7; length: 14; D: -; CDR3: CASSQVGREHEQYF; DNA: TGTGCCAGCAGCCAAGTCGGCAGGGAACACGAGCAGTACTTC
size: few; V: TRBV20-1; J: TRBJ2-7; length: 13; D: -; CDR3: CSASPTSIHEQYF; DNA: TGCAGTGCTAGCCCCACTTCTATTCACGAGCAGTACTTC
size: -; V: TRBV10-3; J: TRBJ1-4; length: 12; D: TRBD1; CDR3: CAAGQPNEKLFF; DNA: TGTGCCGCGGGACAGCCTAATGAAAAACTGTTTTTT
size: -; V: TRBV7-9; J: TRBJ2-7; length: 15; D: -; CDR3: CASSLVGVSSYEQYF; DNA: TGTGCCAGCAGCTTAGTCGGGGTATCCTCCTACGAGCAGTACTTC
size: -; V: TRBV20-1; J: TRBJ2-3; length: 15; D: -; CDR3: CSASPDRPSTDTQYF; DNA: TGCAGTGCTAGCCCCGACAGGCCTAGCACAGATACGCAGTATTTT
size: -; V: TRBV29-1; J: TRBJ2-7; length: 11; D: -; CDR3: CSVGGTYEQYF; DNA: TGCAGCGTTGGGGGGACCTACGAGCAGTACTTC
size: -; V: TRBV6-2/TRBV6-3; J: TRBJ2-1; length: 15; D: TRBD2; CDR3: CASSRTSGDHNEQFF; DNA: TGTGCCAGCAGCCGGACTAGCGGGGACCACAATGAGCAGTTCTTC
size: few; V: TRBV7-9; J: TRBJ2-1; length: 14; D: TRBD1; CDR3: CASSLAGQGNEQFF; DNA: TGTGCCAGCAGCTTAGCGGGACAGGGGAATGAGCAGTTCTTC
size: many; V: TRBV10-2; J: TRBJ1-1; length: 14; D: -; CDR3: CARLQGHLDTEAFF; DNA: TGCGCCAGACTCCAGGGCCACCTGGACACTGAAGCTTTCTTT
size: -; V: TRBV12-3/TRBV12-4; J: TRBJ2-7; length: 16; D: -; CDR3: CASSLWDRGFSSEQYF; DNA: TGTGCCAGCAGTTTATGGGACCGTGGCTTCTCTAGCGAGCAGTACTTC
size: many; V: TRBV28; J: TRBJ2-2; length: 12; D: -; CDR3: CASSPGTGELFF; DNA: TGTGCCAGCAGTCCAGGCACCGGGGAGCTGTTTTTT
size: many; V: TRBV5-1; J: TRBJ1-1; length: 14; D: -; CDR3: CASSWQGKGGEAFF; DNA: TGCGCCAGCAGCTGGCAGGGGAAGGGTGGTGAAGCTTTCTTT
size: many; V: TRBV14; J: TRBJ2-1; length: 13; D: -; CDR3: CASSPVWGDEQFF; DNA: TGTGCCAGCAGCCCCGTGTGGGGGGATGAGCAGTTCTTC
size: few; V: TRBV7-8; J: TRBJ1-5; length: 14; D: -; CDR3: CASSLVDGNQPQHF; DNA: TGTGCCAGCAGCTTAGTTGATGGCAATCAGCCCCAGCATTTT
size: few; V: TRBV7-9; J: TRBJ1-1; length: 14; D: -; CDR3: CASSLAQGDTEAFF; DNA: TGTGCCAGCAGCTTAGCGCAGGGCGACACTGAAGCTTTCTTT
size: few; V: TRBV5-1; J: TRBJ2-3; length: 19; D: TRBD2; CDR3: CASSPLLAGAHPSTDTQYF; DNA: TGCGCCAGCAGCCCACTACTAGCGGGAGCGCATCCTAGCACAGATACGCAGTATTTT
size: many; V: TRBV7-2; J: TRBJ2-3; length: 15; D: -; CDR3: CASSLAGQTTDTQYF; DNA: TGTGCCAGCAGCTTAGCGGGACAAACCACAGATACGCAGTATTTT